This T cell receptor beta chain was recovered during a study of blood T cells in healthy people across ages. Russia was home to the donors, healthy Caucasian individuals aged about 6 to 90. Total RNA was isolated from each sample in quantities of at least 5.5 micrograms. Germline assignment: CDR1 GTSNPN and CDR2 SVGIG (reference sequence). The CDR3 is 15 amino acids. V was clipped by 1 base and J by 5 bases, with 17 bases between them. The use of a sample-barcoded 5' primer and a J-beta primer mix characterized a second PCR of about 7 to 12 cycles. Each sample provided no less than 3 million CDR3-containing paired-end reads. TCRdb re-analysed the 5' RACE reads in MiXCR, keeping a single row per CDR3 protein. Of around 650,000 distinct CDR3 sequences listed, around 32% were seen once; the top ten hold 15%.

V usage is TRBV30 and J usage is TRBJ1-2; possible D gene TRBD1, 6 bases. The sample taken for sequencing was blood. The sequence came from a woman at least 80 years old in good health. Here the CDR3 reads CAWSGGAAGWYGYTF. As DNA, the CDR3 is TGTGCCTGGAGTGGGGGGGCCGCGGGCTGGTATGGCTACACCTTC.